This T cell receptor (beta chain) stems from a study of tumor-infiltrating lymphocytes in localized non-small cell lung cancer. Study-wide background: Several tumor histologies, both smoking statuses, and some post-neoadjuvant chemotherapy samples were included.

The V and J ends lost 8 bases and 0 bases respectively, with 10 bases between them. The CDR3 totals 13 residues. Germline V gene data show CDR1 as SNHLY and CDR2 as FYNNEI. Libraries were prepared by immunoSEQ multiplex PCR; TCRdb keeps only in-frame clonotypes and omits some of them. The top ten clones hold about a sixth of a sample with some 11,000 clones, about three quarters of them seen once. There are a few counts of this clone. Input material: uninvolved lung tissue not adjacent to the tumor. The rearrangement joins TRBV2 to TRBJ1-1; D unresolved. This receptor was taken from a human donor with non-small cell lung cancer. The CDR3 bases are TGTGCCAGCTTAACTTCATTGAACACTGAAGCTTTCTTT. Protein: CASLTSLNTEAFF.